This T cell receptor (beta chain) derives from a study of T-cell reconstitution after alpha-beta-depleted transplantation in children. Study results and limitations: Two months or so post-transplant, alpha-beta T cells reportedly derived from several hundred expanded graft clones.

Concerning this clonotype itself: Its antigen is not identified.

CDR3 size: 16 residues. CDR1 is SGHRS, CDR2 YFSETQ, per germline. The V and J ends lost 1 base and 4 bases respectively, with 12 bases between them. Library preparation (for TCRbeta) was performed with unique molecular identifiers. TCRdb reanalysed the PCR reads using MiXCR and keeps one entry per CDR3 protein. The repertoire holds some 840,000 distinct CDR3 sequences, with roughly 16% as singletons. This sequence was found in a male patient younger than 18 who had a stem cell transplant for acute lymphoblastic leukemia, so the T cells may come from the graft donor. This chain connects TRBV5-1 to TRBJ2-6; a weak D match, TRBD1 (6 bases). Sequencing was performed on PBMCs, mostly from graft donor cells, taken 360 days after TCRalphabeta/CD19-depleted stem cell transplant. The CDR3 here is CASSLYTGFGANVLTF. For the CDR3, the DNA is TGCGCCAGCAGCTTGTATACAGGGTTCGGGGCCAACGTCCTGACTTTC.